Listed below are T cell receptor beta chains from one sample, sequenced in a study of cytomegalovirus exposure and HLA in healthy donors. Produced via immunoSEQ multiplex PCR; TCRdb's table is partial and in-frame only. The sample contains 250,000 to 350,000 clones, 80% of which appear only once. The specimen sequenced was PBMCs. The receptor source for this set is a girl under 10 years old in good health and CMV-seronegative. The CDR3 runs from the conserved cysteine through the conserved F or W. A D gene is named only where the DNA matches it firmly. Clone sizes are given selectively: once, few, many, or a class where the clone is expanded.

v_gene	d_gene	j_gene	abundance	CDR3aa	CDR3nt
TRBV28	.	TRBJ2-1	.	CASSEGSNEQFF	TGTGCCAGCAGCGAGGGAAGCAATGAGCAGTTCTTC
TRBV29-1	TRBD1	TRBJ1-1	.	CSVRGRGRNTEAFF	TGCAGCGTTAGGGGGCGGGGTAGAAACACTGAAGCTTTCTTT
TRBV4-1	TRBD1	TRBJ1-2	.	CASSPGQAFPYGYTF	TGCGCCAGCAGCCCGGGACAGGCATTTCCCTATGGCTACACCTTC
TRBV7-3	TRBD2	TRBJ2-3	.	CASSSGLAGTDTQYF	TGTGCCAGCAGCTCAGGACTAGCCGGCACAGATACGCAGTATTTT
TRBV29-1	.	TRBJ1-1	few	CSAPTSAKTEAFF	TGCAGCGCTCCCACCTCAGCGAAGACTGAAGCTTTCTTT
TRBV6-6	TRBD2	TRBJ2-1	.	CASRGTSGSNEQFF	TGTGCCAGTCGAGGGACTAGCGGGAGCAATGAGCAGTTCTTC
TRBV29-1	.	TRBJ1-1	.	CSVRRHFRTEAFF	TGCAGCGTCCGACGACATTTTCGCACTGAAGCTTTCTTT
TRBV7-9	.	TRBJ2-7	.	CASSGQAVTYEQYF	TGTGCCAGCAGCGGACAAGCTGTAACCTACGAGCAGTACTTC
TRBV6-4	TRBD2	TRBJ2-5	once	CASSDRGEETQYF	TGTGCCAGCAGTGACCGGGGGGAAGAGACCCAGTACTTC
TRBV7-3	TRBD2	TRBJ2-1	.	CASSLLGLHLHNEQFF	TGTGCCAGCAGCTTACTGGGACTACATCTTCACAATGAGCAGTTCTTC
TRBV5-1	TRBD2	TRBJ2-7	.	CASSLGGTSGNYEQYF	TGCGCCAGCAGCTTGGGGGGGACTAGCGGGAACTACGAGCAGTACTTC
TRBV11-2	.	TRBJ2-7	.	CASSSGQGLSFYEQYF	TGTGCCAGCAGCTCCGGGCAGGGGCTTTCCTTCTACGAGCAGTACTTC
TRBV7-2	TRBD1	TRBJ2-2	few	CASSFGQGGELFF	TGTGCCAGCAGCTTTGGACAGGGCGGGGAGCTGTTTTTT
TRBV29-1	.	TRBJ1-2	.	CSVEGVLGGDRGYTF	TGCAGCGTTGAGGGCGTACTAGGCGGGGATCGGGGCTACACCTTC
TRBV7-9	.	TRBJ1-6	once	CSSRSVDSPLHF	TGTTCCAGCAGGTCAGTGGATTCACCCCTCCACTTT
TRBV5-3	.	TRBJ1-5	.	CARSHRTEGVWPQHF	TGTGCCAGAAGCCACCGGACGGAGGGCGTTTGGCCCCAGCATTTT
TRBV4-2	TRBD1	TRBJ2-1	few	CASSRLGQSNEQFF	TGTGCCAGCAGCCGGTTGGGACAGTCCAATGAGCAGTTCTTC
TRBV5-6	TRBD2	TRBJ2-1	.	CASSPKTGTTTYNEQFF	TGTGCCAGCAGCCCTAAAACCGGGACTACGACCTACAATGAGCAGTTCTTC
TRBV11-2	.	TRBJ1-2	.	CASSLAGLNYGYTF	TGTGCCAGCAGCTTAGCGGGTCTGAACTATGGCTACACCTTC
TRBV5-1	.	TRBJ2-3	.	CASSLGVREDTDTQYF	TGCGCCAGCAGCTTGGGGGTCCGCGAGGACACAGATACGCAGTATTTT
TRBV9	TRBD1	TRBJ1-2	.	CASSVARTGVGYGYTF	TGTGCCAGCAGCGTCGCCCGAACAGGGGTCGGCTATGGCTACACCTTC
TRBV29-1	.	TRBJ2-7	.	CSVGAPSSYEQYF	TGCAGCGTGGGGGCGCCGAGCTCCTACGAGCAGTACTTC
TRBV7-9	TRBD1	TRBJ1-2	.	CASSLGQIYGYTF	TGTGCCAGCAGCTTGGGACAGATATATGGCTACACCTTC
TRBV12-5	TRBD2	TRBJ2-1	few	CASGSGSSYNEQFF	TGTGCTAGTGGTAGCGGGAGCTCCTACAATGAGCAGTTCTTC
TRBV5-1	TRBD1	TRBJ2-1	.	CASRFWGQGYNEQFF	TGCGCCAGTCGATTCTGGGGACAGGGGTACAATGAGCAGTTCTTC
TRBV19	TRBD2	TRBJ2-5	.	CASSSIGGKVETQYF	TGTGCCAGTAGTTCCATCGGGGGGAAGGTAGAGACCCAGTACTTC
TRBV7-8	.	TRBJ2-7	.	CASRAGRGERAYEQYF	TGTGCCAGCAGGGCGGGGCGAGGGGAAAGAGCCTACGAGCAGTACTTC
TRBV29-1	.	TRBJ2-1	.	CSVTRTAVYEQFF	TGCAGCGTTACCCGGACAGCAGTTTATGAGCAGTTCTTC
TRBV27	.	TRBJ1-4	.	CASRPGGRNEKLFF	TGTGCCAGCAGGCCCGGTGGTCGTAATGAAAAACTGTTTTTT
TRBV28	.	TRBJ1-1	.	CASSLSPGVLNTEAFF	TGTGCCAGCAGTTTATCCCCGGGGGTATTGAACACTGAAGCTTTCTTT
TRBV7-9	TRBD2	TRBJ2-3	.	CSSSRTSEDTQYF	TGTTCCAGCAGCCGGACTAGCGAAGATACGCAGTATTTT
TRBV13	.	TRBJ1-1	.	CASVAWNTEAFF	TGTGCCAGCGTGGCATGGAACACTGAAGCTTTCTTT
TRBV5-6	TRBD2	TRBJ2-5	.	CASSHRLAGGSTRRETQYF	TGTGCCAGCAGCCATAGGCTAGCGGGGGGCTCTACACGCCGGGAGACCCAGTACTTC
TRBV30	.	TRBJ2-1	.	CAWRGAVPYNEQFF	TGTGCCTGGAGAGGGGCAGTCCCCTACAATGAGCAGTTCTTC
TRBV25-1	.	TRBJ1-5	.	CASSEWLLGPYQPQHF	TGTGCCAGCAGTGAATGGTTGTTGGGCCCCTATCAGCCCCAGCATTTT
TRBV9	TRBD2	TRBJ2-3	.	CASSVVGGGAFDTQYF	TGTGCCAGCAGCGTAGTAGGCGGGGGGGCATTTGATACGCAGTATTTT